This TCR beta chain was profiled in a study of Ad26.COV2.S vaccination and SARS-CoV-2 variants (dated by TCRdb to the early 2020s). Some background on the complete study: Vaccine-arm donors came from COV1001, a multicentre, randomized, double-blind, placebo-controlled phase I-IIa trial of Ad26.COV2.S in healthy adults. Participants in the trial were split at random into five groups of five each, receiving low-dose or high-dose Ad26.COV2.S once or twice, or else placebo on both occasions. The TCR-sequenced set comprised approximately 32 samples: some 20 Ad26.COV2.S vaccine recipients, 5 placebo recipients and 8 SARS-CoV-2 convalescent individuals. Ad26.COV2.S was given intramuscularly at 5x10^10 or 1x10^11 viral particles, as a single shot or as two shots 56 days apart. Blinding of investigators to trial group allocation was maintained during experiments and outcome assessment. Sequencing of the TCRbeta repertoire served to evaluate the specificity and breadth of SARS-CoV-2-reactive T cell receptors following Ad26.COV2.S vaccination.

The CDR3 runs 13 residues from the cysteine to the phenylalanine. Only CDR3 DNA is held: 39 bases, read in frame from base 1. This clone was recorded once. What antigen it recognizes has not been identified. Qualities for individual bases were not recorded, and no much larger clone is one base off. What the research found in general, with its limitations: According to the authors, total T cell responses may have been underestimated by the TCR breadth and depth analyses. Vaccine and placebo recipients had comparable non-spike TCR breadth, which fits with the vaccine containing only spike. Comparing responses between vaccine doses or regimens was not something the study was powered to do. Higher spike-specific TCR breadth was observed in Ad26.COV2.S recipients than in placebo recipients (P = 0.0014). After vaccination, spike-specific CD8+ and CD4+ T cell responses were reported to show substantial breadth.

The treatment or condition label here, explained by the study, means: approximately 18 received Ad26.COV2.S at low or high dose, single or two shots; a few received placebo; per-sample allocation not given. Repertoires of vaccine and placebo recipients were sequenced from samples taken on day 63 after the first injection. Cohort 1b enrolled 25 or so adults aged 18-55 years at a single site in Boston, USA, between 29 July and 7 August 2020. As a vaccine, Ad26.COV2.S was a replication-incompetent adenovirus type 26 vector that expressed a prefusion-stabilized SARS-CoV-2 spike protein derived from the original Wuhan strain. The immunoSEQ Assay was the method used to sequence TCRbeta CDR3 regions. After extraction, genomic DNA underwent amplification by bias-controlled multiplex PCR, followed by high-throughput sequencing. The authors' pipeline ran thus. To quantify the absolute abundance of every unique TCRbeta CDR3 region, sequences were collapsed and filtered. T cell fraction was estimated by normalizing TCRbeta template counts to usable DNA, with usable DNA measured through amplification of reference genes found in all nucleated cells. Repertoire TCRs were annotated as SARS-CoV-2-specific when V gene, CDR3 amino acid sequence and J gene were exactly matched to a known reactive TCR set. The reference SARS-CoV-2 TCR set was obtained from MIRA and was filtered for enrichment in COVID-19-positive ImmuneCODE repertoires, whereby public or cross-reactive TCRs were removed. Based on the MIRA antigens, annotated TCRs were further analysed at the level of specific ORF or position within ORF. Breadth was defined as annotated unique rearrangements over total unique productive rearrangements; depth was the summed frequency of those rearrangements. Two-sided Wilcoxon rank-sum tests were used to compare TCR breadth between groups. As stored in TCRdb, this immuneACCESS dataset retains in-frame rearrangements with V and J assigned. A fraction of the clones does not appear; measured against another copy, unresolved V genes explain less than half of the discrepancy, and the remainder lacks a known reason. The D gene and trimming were derived from the DNA, and the V and J assignments and clone size from that table. For this sample the table gives 510,000 or so clones, of which 87% were detected only once. The ten largest account for around 13% of the sample.

This TCR came from a person aged 18 to 65 who received the Ad26.COV2.S COVID-19 vaccine or a placebo. The sequence links TRBV12-3 or TRBV12-4 to TRBJ2-6; TRBD1 is possibly the D segment (5 matching bases). Material: peripheral blood, obtained in a trial of Ad26.COV2.S vaccine versus placebo. The DNA reads TGTGCTGGGGCCCCGTCTGGGGCCAACGTCCTGACTTTC. It is translated as CAGAPSGANVLTF.